These T cell receptor beta chains were read from a single sample in a study of cytomegalovirus exposure and HLA in healthy donors. Generated by immunoSEQ multiplex PCR, the TCRdb table keeps only in-frame clones and is missing some. The data hold about 110,000 clones, with 73% observed a single time. Material: PBMCs. These receptors were obtained from a man in his forties in good health and CMV-seronegative. The CDR3 runs from the conserved cysteine through the conserved F or W. The D gene is left open where the match is weak. The size entry is marked missing in some rows and otherwise reads once, few, many or a size class.

V: TRBV6-5; size: -; J: TRBJ2-3; D: -; CDR3: CASSYEGISTDTQYF; DNA: TGTGCCAGCAGTTACGAGGGAATCAGCACAGATACGCAGTATTTT
V: TRBV4-3; size: few; J: TRBJ2-7; D: TRBD2; CDR3: CASSPGQGLLAGESYEQYF; DNA: TGCGCCAGCAGCCCAGGACAGGGTCTTCTAGCGGGGGAATCCTACGAGCAGTACTTC
V: TRBV30; size: few; J: TRBJ2-1; D: TRBD2; CDR3: CAWSVSPAGGDEQFF; DNA: TGTGCCTGGAGTGTGAGTCCAGCGGGGGGCGATGAGCAGTTCTTC
V: TRBV2; size: -; J: TRBJ2-3; D: -; CDR3: CASSERSVRSTDTQYF; DNA: TGTGCCAGCAGTGAAAGGAGTGTCCGTAGCACAGATACGCAGTATTTT
V: TRBV7-2; size: -; J: TRBJ2-7; D: TRBD2; CDR3: CASSLRASGGSGEQYF; DNA: TGTGCCAGCAGCTTAAGGGCTAGCGGGGGATCTGGCGAGCAGTACTTC
V: TRBV19; size: -; J: TRBJ2-7; D: TRBD1; CDR3: CASSLVAGGNEQYF; DNA: TGTGCCAGTAGTCTTGTGGCAGGGGGAAACGAGCAGTACTTC
V: TRBV6-6; size: few; J: TRBJ2-2; D: -; CDR3: CASSYSGQDLGGELFF; DNA: TGTGCCAGCAGTTACTCGGGGCAGGACCTAGGCGGGGAGCTGTTTTTT
V: TRBV2; size: -; J: TRBJ1-5; D: -; CDR3: CASSEGGSFNQPQHF; DNA: TGTGCCAGCAGTGAAGGGGGCAGTTTCAATCAGCCCCAGCATTTT
V: TRBV27; size: -; J: TRBJ2-1; D: TRBD2; CDR3: CASSFLAGENEQFF; DNA: TGTGCCAGCAGTTTCCTAGCGGGGGAGAATGAGCAGTTCTTC
V: TRBV27; size: -; J: TRBJ2-7; D: -; CDR3: CASSLSEAGEQYF; DNA: TGTGCCAGCAGTTTATCGGAAGCAGGGGAGCAGTACTTC
V: TRBV27; size: -; J: TRBJ1-1; D: -; CDR3: CASSFSTGGGTEAFF; DNA: TGTGCCAGCAGTTTTTCGACAGGTGGGGGCACTGAAGCTTTCTTT
V: TRBV6-1; size: -; J: TRBJ1-4; D: -; CDR3: CASSVGLLTNEKLFF; DNA: TGTGCCAGCAGTGTAGGACTTTTAACTAATGAAAAACTGTTTTTT
V: TRBV29-1; size: -; J: TRBJ2-6; D: -; CDR3: CSVGKGAGANVLTF; DNA: TGCAGCGTTGGGAAGGGAGCTGGGGCCAACGTCCTGACTTTC
V: TRBV10-3; size: -; J: TRBJ2-3; D: -; CDR3: CAISGPGIVRYHASDTQYF; DNA: TGTGCCATCAGTGGGCCCGGGATAGTCCGGTATCACGCATCAGATACGCAGTATTTT
V: TRBV6-1; size: -; J: TRBJ1-2; D: -; CDR3: CASIGEGYGYTF; DNA: TGTGCCAGCATCGGGGAAGGGTATGGCTACACCTTC
V: TRBV28; size: -; J: TRBJ1-2; D: -; CDR3: CASSLLTAGSGYTF; DNA: TGTGCCAGCAGTTTATTGACGGCAGGATCCGGCTACACCTTC
V: TRBV18; size: -; J: TRBJ2-7; D: -; CDR3: CASSPPLAQGTYEQYF; DNA: TGTGCCAGCTCACCACCTTTAGCGCAGGGGACCTACGAGCAGTACTTC
V: TRBV4-2; size: -; J: TRBJ1-1; D: -; CDR3: CASSQENAGNTEAFF; DNA: TGTGCCAGCAGCCAAGAAAATGCCGGGAACACTGAAGCTTTCTTT
V: TRBV7-2; size: -; J: TRBJ1-4; D: TRBD1; CDR3: CASSWTGGDVEKLFF; DNA: TGTGCCAGCAGTTGGACAGGGGGCGATGTGGAAAAACTGTTTTTT
V: TRBV6-5; size: -; J: TRBJ1-5; D: -; CDR3: CASSYTRYSNQPQHF; DNA: TGTGCCAGCAGTTACACGAGATATAGCAATCAGCCCCAGCATTTT
V: TRBV4-1; size: -; J: TRBJ2-7; D: -; CDR3: CASSPGGGRRYEQYF; DNA: TGCGCCAGCAGCCCTGGGGGGGGGCGGCGGTACGAGCAGTACTTC
V: TRBV5-1; size: -; J: TRBJ2-5; D: -; CDR3: CASSLAGGRETQYF; DNA: TGCGCCAGCAGCTTGGCCGGGGGGCGAGAGACCCAGTACTTC
V: TRBV7-2; size: -; J: TRBJ2-5; D: TRBD1; CDR3: CASSVRTGGRGTQYF; DNA: TGTGCCAGCAGCGTCCGGACAGGGGGTCGGGGGACCCAGTACTTC
V: TRBV7-9; size: -; J: TRBJ1-2; D: TRBD1; CDR3: CASSPGQGNYGYTF; DNA: TGTGCCAGCAGTCCGGGACAGGGAAACTATGGCTACACCTTC
V: TRBV5-5; size: -; J: TRBJ2-1; D: TRBD2; CDR3: CASTTPGGYNEQFF; DNA: TGTGCCAGCACCACCCCGGGGGGGTATAATGAGCAGTTCTTC
V: TRBV19; size: -; J: TRBJ2-5; D: TRBD1; CDR3: CASSTKDRGRLGETQYF; DNA: TGTGCCAGTAGTACCAAGGACAGGGGGCGCTTGGGGGAGACCCAGTACTTC
V: TRBV9; size: few; J: TRBJ1-1; D: -; CDR3: CASSVESGDTEAFF; DNA: TGTGCCAGCAGCGTAGAATCCGGGGATACTGAAGCTTTCTTT
V: TRBV19; size: -; J: TRBJ1-1; D: -; CDR3: CASSILTGLNTEAFF; DNA: TGTGCCAGTAGTATCCTGACAGGTTTGAACACTGAAGCTTTCTTT